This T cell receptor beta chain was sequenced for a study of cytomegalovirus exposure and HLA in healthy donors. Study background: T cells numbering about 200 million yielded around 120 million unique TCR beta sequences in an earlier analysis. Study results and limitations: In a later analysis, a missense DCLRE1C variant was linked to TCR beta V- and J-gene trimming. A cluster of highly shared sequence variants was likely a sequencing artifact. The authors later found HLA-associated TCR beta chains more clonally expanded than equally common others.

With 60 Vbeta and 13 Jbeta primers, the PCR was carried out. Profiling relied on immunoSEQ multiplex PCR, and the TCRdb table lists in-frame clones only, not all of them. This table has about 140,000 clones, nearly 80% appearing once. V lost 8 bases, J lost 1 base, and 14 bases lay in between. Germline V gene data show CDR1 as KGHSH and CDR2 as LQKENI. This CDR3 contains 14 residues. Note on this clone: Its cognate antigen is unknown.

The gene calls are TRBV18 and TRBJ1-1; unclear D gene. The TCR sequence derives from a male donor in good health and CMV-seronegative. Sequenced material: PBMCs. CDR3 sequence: CASASMAANTEAFF. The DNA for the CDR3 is TGTGCCAGCGCCTCAATGGCCGCGAACACTGAAGCTTTCTTT. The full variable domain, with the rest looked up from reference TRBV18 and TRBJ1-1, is NAGVMQNPRHLVRRRGQEARLRCSPMKGHSHVYWYRQLPEEGLKFMVYLQKENIIDESGMPKERFSAEFPKEGPSILRIQQVVRGDSAAYFCASASMAANTEAFFGQGTRLTVV.